These T cell receptor beta chains were read from a single sample in a study of T-cell memory formation after mild COVID-19. TCRdb used MiXCR to reprocess the 5' RACE reads, holding one entry per CDR3 protein. This sample has 380,000 or so distinct CDR3 sequences, with approximately 15% found just once. Sequenced: PBMCs or a T cell subset sorted from them (not recorded which). The receptors come from a man aged 18-30 years who had mild COVID-19 (a few samples of this study predate the infection). Cell type and time point are not known. Both conserved end residues are part of each CDR3. A D gene is named only where the DNA matches it firmly. Rows give clone size only sometimes, using once, few, many, or a class for an expanded clone.

>NA|NA|TRBJ2-7|TRBV2
CASTLTVSAAYEQYF
TGTGCCAGCACCCTTACAGTATCTGCGGCCTACGAGCAGTACTTC
>NA|TRBD2|TRBJ2-3|TRBV4-3
CASSSRGEGTDTQYF
TGCGCCAGCAGCTCACGGGGGGAGGGCACAGATACGCAGTATTTT
>NA|NA|TRBJ2-1|TRBV6-5
CASRGRQGSYNEQFF
TGTGCCAGTAGAGGGAGGCAGGGCTCCTACAATGAGCAGTTCTTC
>few|NA|TRBJ1-1|TRBV7-9
CASSLGMRGMNTEAFF
TGTGCCAGCAGCTTAGGAATGAGGGGGATGAACACTGAAGCTTTCTTT
>few|TRBD1|TRBJ1-1|TRBV27
CASRLYRQGDTEAFF
TGTGCCAGCAGACTCTACAGACAGGGGGACACTGAAGCTTTCTTT
>NA|TRBD2|TRBJ2-1|TRBV24-1
CATSDFSGTYNEQFF
TGTGCCACCAGTGATTTTAGCGGGACTTACAATGAGCAGTTCTTC
>NA|NA|TRBJ2-2|TRBV19
CASSPPQGRGGELFF
TGTGCCAGTAGTCCCCCCCAGGGGAGGGGCGGGGAGCTGTTTTTT
>many|TRBD1|TRBJ1-1|TRBV29-1
CSVAGQESTEAFF
TGCAGCGTCGCTGGACAGGAAAGCACTGAAGCTTTCTTT
>few|NA|TRBJ2-3|TRBV11-2
CASSYVDTQYF
TGTGCCAGCAGCTACGTTGATACGCAGTATTTT
>NA|NA|TRBJ2-5|TRBV5-6
CASSLRDNEYF
TGTGCCAGCAGCTTGCGGGACAACGAGTACTTC
>few|NA|TRBJ2-1|TRBV4-2
CASSQAYNEQFF
TGTGCCAGCAGCCAAGCTTACAATGAGCAGTTCTTC
>few|NA|TRBJ2-1|TRBV11-2
CASSLGLRGKPVNEQFF
TGTGCCAGCAGCTTAGGTCTCCGGGGCAAGCCAGTCAATGAGCAGTTCTTC
>few|NA|TRBJ1-2|TRBV9
CASSVRSGPGFNGYTF
TGTGCCAGCAGCGTAAGGTCCGGGCCGGGGTTTAATGGCTACACCTTC
>NA|NA|TRBJ1-2|TRBV12-3/TRBV12-4
CASSLAYGYTF
TGTGCCAGCAGTTTGGCCTATGGCTACACCTTC
>many|NA|TRBJ2-7|TRBV3-1
CASSRSRGGAQREQYF
TGTGCCAGCAGCCGCTCGAGAGGGGGGGCGCAGAGAGAGCAGTACTTC
>NA|NA|TRBJ2-7|TRBV4-2
CASSPFRGLTYEQYF
TGTGCCAGCAGCCCATTCCGGGGGTTAACCTACGAGCAGTACTTC
>few|NA|TRBJ2-5|TRBV7-8
CASSPPDLRETQYF
TGTGCCAGCAGCCCACCCGATTTGAGGGAGACCCAGTACTTC
>few|NA|TRBJ1-2|TRBV12-3/TRBV12-4
CASTAVGPANYGYTF
TGTGCCAGCACCGCGGTTGGGCCAGCTAACTATGGCTACACCTTC
>NA|NA|TRBJ1-4|TRBV7-9
CASTFGDEKLFF
TGTGCCAGCACCTTTGGGGATGAAAAACTGTTTTTT
>NA|TRBD2|TRBJ2-7|TRBV4-1
CASSLGAGDLYEQYF
TGCGCCAGCAGCCTAGGAGCGGGGGACCTCTACGAGCAGTACTTC
>NA|NA|TRBJ1-3|TRBV6-5
CASSSGTGAGNTIYF
TGTGCCAGCAGCTCAGGAACCGGAGCTGGAAACACCATATATTTT
>NA|NA|TRBJ2-1|TRBV6-2/TRBV6-3
CASGRGYNEQFF
TGTGCCAGCGGGAGGGGGTACAATGAGCAGTTCTTC
>NA|TRBD1|TRBJ1-1|TRBV5-1
CASRETGLNTEAFF
TGCGCCAGCAGGGAGACAGGGCTTAACACTGAAGCTTTCTTT
>NA|NA|TRBJ2-6|TRBV5-1
CASSLLRAGANVLTF
TGCGCCAGCAGCTTGCTCAGGGCTGGGGCCAACGTCCTGACTTTC
>few|NA|TRBJ2-2|TRBV10-2
CASSESVGAGELFF
TGCGCCAGCAGTGAAAGCGTCGGGGCGGGGGAGCTGTTTTTT
>NA|NA|TRBJ1-5|TRBV12-3/TRBV12-4
CASSPSEGAGNQPQHF
TGTGCCAGCAGCCCGTCGGAAGGAGCAGGGAATCAGCCCCAGCATTTT
>many|NA|TRBJ2-3|TRBV5-1
CASTPRSPEADTQYF
TGCGCCAGCACCCCCCGATCCCCGGAGGCAGATACGCAGTATTTT